The following is a TCR beta chain sequence with its context. Original processing methods: Amplifying reference gene primers gave estimates of nucleated cell counts. Clones were sequenced by immunoSEQ multiplex PCR, and TCRdb holds only the in-frame ones, with some missing. The V and J calls and clone size are taken from that table; D and trimming were inferred from the DNA. Among over 45,000 clones listed, 81% were seen once. The data stem from a study of blood T cell repertoires in COVID-19. On the study more broadly: Collection of acute and convalescent COVID-19 samples took place in the United States, Italy and Spain.

The TCR was taken from a woman older than 75 with active or convalescent COVID-19. Sequences were obtained from peripheral blood.

CDR3 residues: CASSFDRGEYRGYTF. CDR3 coding DNA: TGCGCCAGCAGCTTTGACAGGGGGGAATATCGTGGCTACACCTTC. The J gene is TRBJ1-2, the V gene TRBV5-1; 9 bases match TRBD1. Germline V gene sequence: CDR1 SGHRS, CDR2 YFSETQ. V was pared by 2 bases and J by 7 bases, with 9 bases of the junction left unmatched. The CDR3 sequence is 15 residues long.